This paragraph reports one T cell receptor beta chain. These data are taken from a study of blood T cell repertoires in COVID-19. Study-level information: Samples taken during acute and convalescent COVID-19 were collected in the United States, Italy and Spain. The cDNA or gDNA used as material had been derived from T cells, B-cell-depleted T cells, or PBMCs.

In the source study's methods: It was from reference gene primer amplification that nucleated cell counts were estimated. Generated by immunoSEQ multiplex PCR, the TCRdb table keeps only in-frame clones and is missing some. V, J and clone size were drawn from that table, and D and trimming were deduced from the DNA. The top ten clones hold roughly 46% of a sample with 75,000 to 85,000 clones, about 90% of them seen once. This receptor was identified in a human donor in a cohort sampled during active COVID-19. Input material: peripheral blood.

The CDR3 DNA sequence: TGTGCCAGCGGGCGGGTGTCGGGCACCGGGGAGCTGTTTTTT. The encoded protein is CASGRVSGTGELFF. The chain couples TRBV2 to TRBJ2-2; D might be TRBD2 (5 bases). This CDR3 spans 14 amino acids. Trimming pared 8 bases from V and 4 bases from J, leaving 14 bases between. CDR1 and CDR2 from the germline V gene are SNHLY and FYNNEI.